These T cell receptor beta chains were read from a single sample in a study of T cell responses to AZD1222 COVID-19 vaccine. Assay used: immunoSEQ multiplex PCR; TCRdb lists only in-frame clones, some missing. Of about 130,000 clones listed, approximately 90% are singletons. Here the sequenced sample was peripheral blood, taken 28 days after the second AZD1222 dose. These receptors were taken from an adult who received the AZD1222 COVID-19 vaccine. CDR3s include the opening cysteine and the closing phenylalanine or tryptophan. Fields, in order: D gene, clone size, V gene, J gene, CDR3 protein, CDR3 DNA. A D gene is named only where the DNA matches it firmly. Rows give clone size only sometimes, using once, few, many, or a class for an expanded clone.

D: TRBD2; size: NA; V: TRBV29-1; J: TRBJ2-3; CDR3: CSVAGGGDTQYF; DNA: TGCAGCGTAGCGGGAGGTGGAGATACGCAGTATTTT
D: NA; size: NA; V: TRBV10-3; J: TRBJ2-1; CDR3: CAIKNPFDDGSEQFF; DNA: TGTGCCATCAAAAACCCTTTCGACGACGGAAGTGAGCAGTTCTTC
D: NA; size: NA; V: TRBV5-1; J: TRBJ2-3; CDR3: CASSLEVRAVDTQYF; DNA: TGCGCCAGCAGCTTGGAAGTGCGTGCTGTGGATACGCAGTATTTT
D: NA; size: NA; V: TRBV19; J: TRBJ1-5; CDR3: CASSMRVGNQPQHF; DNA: TGTGCCAGTAGTATGAGGGTGGGCAATCAGCCCCAGCATTTT
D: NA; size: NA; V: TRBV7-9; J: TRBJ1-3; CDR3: CASSERGISGNTIYF; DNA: TGTGCCAGCAGCGAGAGGGGGATCTCTGGAAACACCATATATTTT
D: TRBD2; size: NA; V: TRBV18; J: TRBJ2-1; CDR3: CASSPLSGGYNEQFF; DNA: TGTGCCAGCTCCCCCCTCAGCGGGGGGTACAATGAGCAGTTCTTC
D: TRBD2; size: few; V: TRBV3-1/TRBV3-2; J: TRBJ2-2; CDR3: CASSRQAGVTGELFF; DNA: TGTGCCAGCAGCCGTCAAGCGGGGGTCACCGGGGAGCTGTTTTTT
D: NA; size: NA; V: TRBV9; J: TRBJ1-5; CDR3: CASSEKGERHQPQHF; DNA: TGTGCCAGCAGCGAGAAGGGGGAAAGGCATCAGCCCCAGCATTTT
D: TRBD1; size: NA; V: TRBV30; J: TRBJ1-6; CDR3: CAWKGQVPYNSPLHF; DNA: TGTGCCTGGAAGGGACAGGTTCCCTATAATTCACCCCTCCACTTT
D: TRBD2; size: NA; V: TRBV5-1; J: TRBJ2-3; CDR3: CASSAGTSGGADTQYF; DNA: TGCGCCAGCAGCGCCGGGACTAGCGGGGGTGCAGATACGCAGTATTTT
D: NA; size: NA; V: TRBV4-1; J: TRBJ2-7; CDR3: CASSQDTQGYGFYEQYF; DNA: TGCGCCAGCAGCCAAGATACCCAGGGGTACGGGTTCTACGAGCAGTACTTC
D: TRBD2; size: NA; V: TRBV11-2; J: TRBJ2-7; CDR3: CASSLESSGGSYEQYF; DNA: TGTGCCAGCAGCTTAGAGTCTTCGGGCGGGAGTTACGAGCAGTACTTC
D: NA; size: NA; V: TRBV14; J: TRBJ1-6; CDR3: CASSQDVGGTYNSPLHF; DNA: TGTGCCAGCAGCCAAGACGTCGGTGGGACCTATAATTCACCCCTCCACTTT
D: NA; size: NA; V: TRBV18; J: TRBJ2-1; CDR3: CASSPPGPQGDEQFF; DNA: TGTGCCAGCTCACCACCGGGCCCTCAAGGCGATGAGCAGTTCTTC
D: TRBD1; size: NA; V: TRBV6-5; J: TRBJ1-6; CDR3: CASSYSTGTGDSPLHF; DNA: TGTGCCAGCAGTTACTCTACCGGGACAGGGGATTCACCCCTCCACTTT
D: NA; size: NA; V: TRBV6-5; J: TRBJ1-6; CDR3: CASRPPQGLGSPLHF; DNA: TGTGCCAGCAGACCCCCACAGGGATTAGGTTCACCCCTCCACTTT
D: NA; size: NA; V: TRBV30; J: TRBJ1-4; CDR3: CAWRERSTNEKLFF; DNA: TGTGCCTGGAGGGAACGGTCAACTAATGAAAAACTGTTTTTT
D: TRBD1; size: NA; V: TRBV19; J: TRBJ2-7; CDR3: CASSISLGQGGNEQYF; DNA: TGTGCCAGTAGTATCTCCTTGGGACAGGGAGGGAACGAGCAGTACTTC
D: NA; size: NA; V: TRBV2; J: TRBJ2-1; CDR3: CASRDTGTEQFF; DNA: TGTGCCAGCAGGGACACAGGGACTGAGCAGTTCTTC
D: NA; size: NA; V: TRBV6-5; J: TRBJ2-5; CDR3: CASSGTGGGETQYF; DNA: TGTGCCAGCAGCGGGACGGGCGGAGGAGAGACCCAGTACTTC
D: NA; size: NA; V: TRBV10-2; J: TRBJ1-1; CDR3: CASSEGRDTEAFF; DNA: TGCGCCAGCAGTGAAGGCAGGGACACTGAAGCTTTCTTT
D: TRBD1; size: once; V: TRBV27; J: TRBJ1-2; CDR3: CASRSPGQGNYGYTF; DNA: TGTGCCAGCAGATCGCCGGGACAGGGAAACTATGGCTACACCTTC
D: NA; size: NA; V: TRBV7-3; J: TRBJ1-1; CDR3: CASSLSAAMNTEAFF; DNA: TGTGCCAGCAGCTTATCGGCAGCTATGAACACTGAAGCTTTCTTT